The clone carrying this T cell receptor (beta chain) has only a few counts. This entry is derived from a study of human T cells and chemical hapten exposure. The time point denotes: patch test 2, 6 weeks after DPC sensitization. Treatment defined: therapeutic diphenylcyclopropenone sensitization with weekly scalp DPC. One entry per CDR3 protein, called by TCRdb with MiXCR from the RACE reads. The data show 350,000 to 400,000 distinct CDR3 sequences, with roughly 6.3% seen just once and over 5.5% held by the top ten. Losses at the gene ends were 7 bases for V and 2 bases for J; bases not matched to a gene: 7. CDR1 SQVTM and CDR2 ANQGSEA come from the germline V gene. This CDR3 contains 13 residues.

The receptor was derived from a woman in her late teens or twenties with alopecia areata. Some clones in this sample may be carry-over from other donors' samples. Source: whole blood, taken in connection with sensitization to the hapten diphenylcyclopropenone (DPC). The chain combines TRBV29-1 with TRBJ2-7; 8 nucleotides match TRBD1. This CDR3 is CSGGQGAAYEQYF. CDR3 bases: TGCAGCGGTGGACAGGGTGCGGCCTACGAGCAGTACTTC.